A single sample gave rise to the 19 T cell receptor beta chains below, sequenced in a study of blood T cell repertoires in COVID-19. TCRdb's table, derived via immunoSEQ multiplex PCR, lists solely in-frame clones and lacks some. The table lists around 70,000 clones, around 82% of them singletons, with approximately 6.6% in the top ten. The specimen sequenced was peripheral blood. These receptor sequences come from a man in his fifties or sixties with acute or convalescent COVID-19.

V gene TRBV30 combines with J gene TRBJ1-5; D unclear. Germline loops: CDR1 GTSNPN, CDR2 SVGIG (reference sequence). This CDR3 is 16 amino acids long. V was pared by 4 bases and J by 0 bases, with 16 bases between. CDR3 DNA sequence: TGTGCCTGGAACCCCGGGAGGGCCTATAGCAATCAGCCCCAGCATTTT. It translates to CAWNPGRAYSNQPQHF.

V and J are TRBV11-3 and TRBJ2-2, with 12 bases lining up with TRBD2. J lost 0 bases, V lost 5 bases, and 1 base had no gene match. This CDR3 comprises 16 residues. CDR1 SGHNT and CDR2 YENEEA come from the germline V gene. The CDR3 DNA is TGTGCCAGCAGCCGGACTAGCGGGGCGAACACCGGGGAGCTGTTTTTT. Translating gives CASSRTSGANTGELFF.

The chain has TRBV30 and TRBJ2-1; 8 positions match TRBD1. The germline gives CDR1 GTSNPN, CDR2 SVGIG (reference sequence). The CDR3 loop spans 13 amino acids. V was pared by 3 bases and J by 6 bases, with 4 bases of the junction left unmatched. The CDR3 sequence is CAWRQGAINEQFF. Written as DNA, the CDR3 is TGTGCCTGGAGGCAGGGGGCTATCAATGAGCAGTTCTTC.

The genes are TRBV5-6 and TRBJ1-2, with D possibly TRBD1 on 5 matching bases. Looked up from germline, CDR1 is SGHDT and CDR2 is YYEEEE. V lost 4 bases and J lost 2, with 15 bases in between. The CDR3 covers 15 residues. As DNA, the CDR3 is TGTGCCAGCAGCAAACGACAGACAGTCAACTATGGCTACACCTTC. The encoded protein is CASSKRQTVNYGYTF.

The chain has TRBV27 and TRBJ2-3; 8 bases agree with TRBD1. CDR1 and CDR2 (germline): MNHEY, SMNVEV (reference sequence). The J segment lost 5 bases and the V segment lost 3 bases, leaving 7 bases of the junction unmatched. CDR3 length equals 15 residues. Written as DNA, the CDR3 is TGTGCCAGCAGTTTGGGCCAGGGGGCAGGAGATACGCAGTATTTT. This translates into CASSLGQGAGDTQYF.

The chain has TRBV7-2 and TRBJ1-2; D is unclear. V dropped 0 bases and J dropped 8 bases, with 13 bases sitting between them. This CDR3 has 14 residues. Germline lookup yields CDR1 SGHTA and CDR2 FQGNSA. DNA for the CDR3: TGTGCCAGCAGCTTAGCCCGAGGCAGGAGGGGCTACACCTTC. Protein: CASSLARGRRGYTF.

This chain uses TRBV15 with TRBJ2-6; perhaps TRBD2 as D (7 bases). This CDR3 contains 15 residues. Germline V gene lookup returns CDR1 LNHNV and CDR2 YYDKDF (reference sequence). V lost 6 bases and J lost 4, with 13 bases in between. CDR3 loop: CATRARGAGANVLTF. The CDR3 bases are TGTGCCACCAGGGCTCGGGGGGCCGGGGCCAACGTCCTGACTTTC.

The chain couples TRBV5-1 to TRBJ2-7; 8 nucleotides agree with TRBD1. Germline CDR1 reads SGHRS; CDR2 reads YFSETQ. V shed 3 bases and J 2 bases; nucleotides not matched to a gene: 1. The CDR3 spans 13 residues. The CDR3 region has the DNA TGCGCCAGCAGCTCGGACAGGGCCTACGAGCAGTACTTC. Its protein is CASSSDRAYEQYF.

This rearrangement joins TRBV5-4 to TRBJ1-1; a possible D gene is TRBD1 (6 bases). This CDR3 is built from 16 residues. V was pared by 4 bases and J by 0 bases, with 16 bases between. Germline V CDR1 and CDR2: SGHNT, YYREEE (reference sequence). The CDR3 sequence is CASSLFGAGVNTEAFF. The DNA for the CDR3 is TGTGCCAGCAGCCTGTTCGGGGCAGGGGTGAACACTGAAGCTTTCTTT.

This clone was recorded a few times. The V and J genes are TRBV4-2 and TRBJ2-1; D possibly corresponds to TRBD2 (5 bases). Germline CDR1 and CDR2: LGHNA and YNFKEQ. The V end was cut by 4 bases, the J end by 7 bases, with 20 bases between. The CDR3 loop spans 16 amino acids. The CDR3 reads CASSPSFSGGWNEQFF. DNA for the CDR3: TGTGCCAGCAGCCCTTCTTTCAGCGGAGGATGGAATGAGCAGTTCTTC.

This clone was seen a handful of times. The chain employs TRBV5-1 and TRBJ2-1, with TRBD1 as a possible D gene (5 bases). There are 15 residues in the CDR3. V shed 4 bases and J shed 8 bases, with 19 bases lying between them. Germline V gives CDR1 SGHRS, CDR2 YFSETQ. In DNA, the CDR3 is TGCGCCAGCAGCCGAAATGGGGCAGGTTTGGATGAGCAGTTCTTC. Amino acid sequence: CASSRNGAGLDEQFF.

This clone was seen a few times. The genes are TRBV12-3 or TRBV12-4 and TRBJ1-2; D may be TRBD1 (5 bases). CDR3 length equals 13 residues. V was pared by 6 bases and J by 0 bases, with 8 bases between. CDR3 region: CASRGPTNYGYTF. CDR3 coding DNA: TGTGCCAGCAGGGGGCCTACTAACTATGGCTACACCTTC.

The chain couples TRBV5-6 to TRBJ1-2, with TRBD1 identical over 9 bases. Looked up from germline, CDR1 is SGHDT and CDR2 is YYEEEE. This CDR3 region has 16 residues. The ends lost 3 bases at V and 8 bases at J; junction bases unmatched: 14. The DNA of the CDR3 is TGTGCCAGCAGCTCAGGAACAGGGGGCAGAGCTTACGGCTACACCTTC. As protein: CASSSGTGGRAYGYTF.

The chain is built from TRBV5-1 and TRBJ2-3; 12 bases fit TRBD2. The junction had 9 bases not matched to a gene; V was cut back by 1 base and J by 6 bases. Germline V gene lookup returns CDR1 SGHRS and CDR2 YFSETQ. This CDR3 has 17 residues. CDR3 sequence reads: CASSLQGIGLAGDTQYF. DNA of the CDR3: TGCGCCAGCAGCTTGCAGGGGATCGGACTAGCGGGGGATACGCAGTATTTT.

The chain recombines TRBV2 with TRBJ2-5; TRBD2 matches 8 bases. The germline V gene has CDR1 SNHLY and CDR2 FYNNEI. V trimming: 7 bases; J trimming: 4 bases; junction bases outside the gene matches: 5. CDR3 length: 13 amino acids. Written as DNA, the CDR3 is TGTGCCAGCAAAGGGACTAGTGGAGAGACCCAGTACTTC. This translates into CASKGTSGETQYF.

The V call is TRBV2, the J call TRBJ1-5; perhaps TRBD1 as D (6 bases). This CDR3 region has 17 residues. CDR1 is SNHLY, CDR2 FYNNEI, per germline. V was cut by 7 bases and J by 1 base, with 20 bases left in between. CDR3 region: CASNSEGRGGSNQPQHF. CDR3 coding DNA: TGTGCCAGCAATAGTGAAGGGAGGGGGGGCAGCAATCAGCCCCAGCATTTT.

The chain employs TRBV5-4 and TRBJ1-2; perhaps TRBD1 as D (6 bases). This CDR3 contains 16 residues. The ends were cut back, 4 bases at V and 0 bases at J, with 16 bases in the middle. The V gene's germline CDR1 is SGHNT and CDR2 YYREEE (reference sequence). The CDR3 DNA reads TGTGCCAGCAGCCGGCCAGACAGGCTACCTAACTATGGCTACACCTTC. Its protein product is CASSRPDRLPNYGYTF.

The CDR3 coding sequence is TGTGCCAGCCACCCACAGGGGGGCTCTGGAAACACCATATATTTT. This encodes CASHPQGGSGNTIYF. This chain connects TRBV19 to TRBJ1-3; 8 bases fit TRBD1. Germline-derived CDR1 and CDR2 are LNHDA and SQIVND (reference sequence). This CDR3 region has 15 residues. The V segment lost 9 bases and the J segment 0 bases; nucleotides outside the gene matches: 7.

The chain links TRBV9 to TRBJ1-1; 10 nucleotides match TRBD1. J gave up 4 bases and V 3 bases, and 6 bases lay outside the gene matches. Germline V gives CDR1 SGDLS, CDR2 YYNGEE. CDR3 length: 15 amino acids. For the CDR3, the DNA is TGTGCCAGCAGCGCCCTGGGACAGGGGACCACTGAAGCTTTCTTT. Translating gives CASSALGQGTTEAFF. Complete variable domain (other parts from reference TRBV9 and TRBJ1-1): DSGVTQTPKHLITATGQRVTLRCSPRSGDLSVYWYQQSLDQGLQFLIQYYNGEERAKGNILERFSAQQFPDLHSELNLSSLELGDSALYFCASSALGQGTTEAFFGQGTRLTVV.